This T cell receptor beta chain was documented in a study of shared clonotypes between healthy human individuals. General study results and limits: Sequencing of the sorted subsets was shown by rarefaction to be incomplete despite large depth.

Points on this clone: The antigen remains undetermined.

Germline trimming cut 3 bases from V and 5 bases from J; bases unmatched to any gene: 4. The CDR3 length is 15 residues. The germline V gene encodes CDR1 KGHSH and CDR2 LQKENI. Sequenced by immunoSEQ multiplex PCR; TCRdb stores in-frame clones only, minus some. This table has 1,400,000 or so clones, roughly 98.5% appearing once. The origin of this receptor is a man aged 25 to 40 in good health. The rearrangement links TRBV18 to TRBJ2-3; 11 bases fit TRBD2. The sample comprised naive CD4+ T cells sorted from blood. Subset of the sample: CD45RA+ positively selected. CDR3 coding DNA: TGTGCCAGCTCACCGGCTAGCGGGAGGCGAGATACGCAGTATTTT. It codes for CASSPASGRRDTQYF. Drawing the rest from reference TRBV18 and TRBJ2-3, the complete variable domain is NAGVMQNPRHLVRRRGQEARLRCSPMKGHSHVYWYRQLPEEGLKFMVYLQKENIIDESGMPKERFSAEFPKEGPSILRIQQVVRGDSAAYFCASSPASGRRDTQYFGPGTRLTVL.